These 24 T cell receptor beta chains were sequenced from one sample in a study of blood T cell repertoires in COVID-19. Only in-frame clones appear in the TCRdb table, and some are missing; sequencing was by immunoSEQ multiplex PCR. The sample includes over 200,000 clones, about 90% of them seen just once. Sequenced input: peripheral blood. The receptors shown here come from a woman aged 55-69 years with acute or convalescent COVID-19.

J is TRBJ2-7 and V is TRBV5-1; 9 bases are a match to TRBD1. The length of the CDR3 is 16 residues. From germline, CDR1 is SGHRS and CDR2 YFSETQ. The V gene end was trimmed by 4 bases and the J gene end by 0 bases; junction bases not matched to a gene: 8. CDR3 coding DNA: TGCGCCAGCAGCCCACGGACAGGGGCGAGCTCCTACGAGCAGTACTTC. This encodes CASSPRTGASSYEQYF.

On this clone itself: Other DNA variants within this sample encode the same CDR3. In DNA form, the CDR3 reads TGTGCCAGCAGCCTCGGACAGGGGGCAGATTCACCCCTCCACTTT. Translating it yields CASSLGQGADSPLHF. J is TRBJ1-6 and V is TRBV7-2, with 11 bases that match TRBD1. Germline lookup yields CDR1 SGHTA and CDR2 FQGNSA. V trimming: 5 bases; J trimming: 8 bases; junction bases outside the gene matches: 5. The CDR3 loop spans 15 amino acids.

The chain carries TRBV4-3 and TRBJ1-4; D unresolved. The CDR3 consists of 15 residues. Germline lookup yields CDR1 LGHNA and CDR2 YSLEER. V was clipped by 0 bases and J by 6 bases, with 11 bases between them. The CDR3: CASSQDDGWYEKLFF. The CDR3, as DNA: TGCGCCAGCAGCCAAGATGACGGGTGGTATGAAAAACTGTTTTTT.

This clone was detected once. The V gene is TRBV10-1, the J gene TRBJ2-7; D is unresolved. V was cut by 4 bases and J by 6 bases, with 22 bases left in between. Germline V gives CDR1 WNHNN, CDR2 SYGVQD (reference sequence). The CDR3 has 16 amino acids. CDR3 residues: CASSAIPRSVIPEQYF. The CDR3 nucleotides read TGCGCCAGCAGTGCCATACCTCGATCGGTGATTCCCGAGCAGTACTTC.

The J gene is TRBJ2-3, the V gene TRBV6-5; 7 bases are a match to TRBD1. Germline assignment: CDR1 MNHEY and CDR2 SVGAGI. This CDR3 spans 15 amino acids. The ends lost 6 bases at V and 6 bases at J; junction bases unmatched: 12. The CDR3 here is CASRYTGTARDTQYF. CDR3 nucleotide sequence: TGTGCCAGCAGGTACACCGGGACAGCCAGGGATACGCAGTATTTT.

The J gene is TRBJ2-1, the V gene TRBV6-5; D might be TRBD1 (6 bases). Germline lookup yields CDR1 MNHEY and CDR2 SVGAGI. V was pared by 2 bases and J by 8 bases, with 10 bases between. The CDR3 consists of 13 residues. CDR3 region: CASSYRGLDEQFF. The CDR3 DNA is TGTGCCAGCAGTTACAGGGGGTTGGATGAGCAGTTCTTC.

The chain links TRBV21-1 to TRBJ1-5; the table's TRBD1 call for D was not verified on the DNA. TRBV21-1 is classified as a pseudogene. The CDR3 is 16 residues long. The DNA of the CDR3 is TGTGCCAGCAGCAAAGGAAGGGGTCGGAGCAATCAGCCCCAGCATTTT. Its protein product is CASSKGRGRSNQPQHF.

CDR3: CAWSFAGYSNQPQHF. DNA for the CDR3: TGTGCCTGGAGTTTCGCCGGGTATAGCAATCAGCCCCAGCATTTT. The V gene is TRBV30, the J gene TRBJ1-5; D is undetermined. Per germline, CDR1 GTSNPN and CDR2 SVGIG (reference sequence). Trimming pared 2 bases from V and 0 bases from J, leaving 11 bases between. The CDR3 loop spans 15 amino acids.

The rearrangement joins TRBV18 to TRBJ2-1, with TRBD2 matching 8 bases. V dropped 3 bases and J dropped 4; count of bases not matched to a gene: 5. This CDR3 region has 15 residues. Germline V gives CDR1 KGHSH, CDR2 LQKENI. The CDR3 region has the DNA TGTGCCAGCTCACCTCCGACTAGCGTTTACAATGAGCAGTTCTTC. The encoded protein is CASSPPTSVYNEQFF.

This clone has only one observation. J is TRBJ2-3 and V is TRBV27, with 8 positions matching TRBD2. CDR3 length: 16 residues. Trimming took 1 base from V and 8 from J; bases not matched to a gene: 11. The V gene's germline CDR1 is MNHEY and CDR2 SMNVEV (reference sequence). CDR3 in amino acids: CASSLYGGGTAPTQYF. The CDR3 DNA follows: TGTGCCAGCAGTTTATATGGCGGGGGGACGGCGCCTACGCAGTATTTT.

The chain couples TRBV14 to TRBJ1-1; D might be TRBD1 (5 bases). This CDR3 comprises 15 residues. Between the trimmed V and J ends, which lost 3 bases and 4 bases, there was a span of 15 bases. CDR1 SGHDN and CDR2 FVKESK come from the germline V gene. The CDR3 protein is CASSQARGKGTEAFF. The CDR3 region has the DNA TGTGCCAGCAGCCAGGCTCGGGGGAAAGGCACTGAAGCTTTCTTT.

CDR3 amino acids: CASSQGYNEQFF. The DNA of the CDR3 is TGTGCCAGCAGCCAGGGGTACAATGAGCAGTTCTTC. The chain employs TRBV11-2 and TRBJ2-1, with D possibly being TRBD1 (6 bases). The CDR3 loop spans 12 amino acids. The V gene lost 5 bases and the J gene lost 4 bases, with 6 bases spanning the gap. From germline, CDR1 is SGHAT and CDR2 FQNNGV.

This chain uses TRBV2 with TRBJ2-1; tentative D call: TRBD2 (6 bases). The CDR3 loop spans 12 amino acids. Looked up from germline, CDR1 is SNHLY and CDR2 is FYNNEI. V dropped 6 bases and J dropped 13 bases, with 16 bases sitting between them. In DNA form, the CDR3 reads TGTGCCAGCAGGGTCCTAGCGTCGTTTCAGTTCTTC. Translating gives CASRVLASFQFF.

CDR3 amino acids: CASSQDRNNEKLFF. The CDR3 nucleotides read TGTGCCAGCAGCCAAGACAGGAATAATGAAAAACTGTTTTTT. This sequence joins TRBV3-1 (or the pseudogene TRBV3-2) and TRBJ1-4; D call uncertain. The germline V gene encodes CDR1 LGHDT and CDR2 YNNKEL (reference sequence). V lost 0 bases to trimming and J lost 4 bases, with 6 bases between them. The CDR3 runs 14 residues.

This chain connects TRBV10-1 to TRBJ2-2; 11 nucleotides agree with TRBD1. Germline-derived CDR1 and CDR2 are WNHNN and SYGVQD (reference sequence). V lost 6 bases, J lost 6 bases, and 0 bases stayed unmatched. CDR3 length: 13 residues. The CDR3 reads CASRGQGAGELFF. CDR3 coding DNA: TGCGCCAGCAGGGGACAGGGGGCCGGGGAGCTGTTTTTT.

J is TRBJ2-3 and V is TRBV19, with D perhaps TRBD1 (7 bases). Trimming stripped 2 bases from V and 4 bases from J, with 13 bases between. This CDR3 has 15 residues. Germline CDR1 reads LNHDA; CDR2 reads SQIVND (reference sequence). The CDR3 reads CASSIRTGGADTQYF. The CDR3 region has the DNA TGTGCCAGTAGTATAAGGACAGGCGGGGCAGATACGCAGTATTTT.

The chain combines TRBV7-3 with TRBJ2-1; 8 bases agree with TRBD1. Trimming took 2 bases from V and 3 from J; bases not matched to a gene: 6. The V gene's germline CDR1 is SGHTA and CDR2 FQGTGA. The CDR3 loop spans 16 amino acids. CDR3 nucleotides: TGTGCCAGCAGCTTAGGCGCAGGGGGCTACTACAATGAGCAGTTCTTC. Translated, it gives CASSLGAGGYYNEQFF.

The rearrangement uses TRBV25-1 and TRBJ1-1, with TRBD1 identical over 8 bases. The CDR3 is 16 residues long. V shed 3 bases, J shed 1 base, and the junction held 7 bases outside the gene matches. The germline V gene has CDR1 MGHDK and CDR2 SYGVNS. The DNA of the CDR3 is TGTGCCAGCAGTGATACCATTGGACAGGGGAACACTGAAGCTTTCTTT. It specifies CASSDTIGQGNTEAFF. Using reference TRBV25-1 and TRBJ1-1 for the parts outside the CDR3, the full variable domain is EADIYQTPRYLVIGTGKKITLECSQTMGHDKMYWYQQDPGMELHLIHYSYGVNSTEKGDLSSESTVSRIRTEHFPLTLESARPSHTSQYLCASSDTIGQGNTEAFFGQGTRLTVV.

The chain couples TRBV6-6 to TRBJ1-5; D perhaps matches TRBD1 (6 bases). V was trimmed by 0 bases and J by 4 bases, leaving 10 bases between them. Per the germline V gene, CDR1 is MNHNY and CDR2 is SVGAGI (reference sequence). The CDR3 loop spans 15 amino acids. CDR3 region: CASSYSTGKNQPQHF. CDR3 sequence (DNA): TGTGCCAGCAGTTACTCAACAGGGAAGAATCAGCCCCAGCATTTT.

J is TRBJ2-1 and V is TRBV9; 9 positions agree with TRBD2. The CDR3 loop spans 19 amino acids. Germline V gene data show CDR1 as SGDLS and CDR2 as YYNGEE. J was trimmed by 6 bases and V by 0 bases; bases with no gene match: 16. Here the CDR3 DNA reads TGTGCCAGCAGCGTAGTGTCAGGAACTAGCGGGCTCCGATCCAATGAGCAGTTCTTC. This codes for CASSVVSGTSGLRSNEQFF.

CDR3 loop: CASAGNTEAFF. CDR3 DNA: TGTGCCAGCGCCGGGAACACTGAAGCTTTCTTT. The chain links TRBV5-4 to TRBJ1-1; D gene ambiguous. The germline gives CDR1 SGHNT, CDR2 YYREEE (reference sequence). CDR3 size: 11 residues. Trimming took 7 bases from V and 1 from J, leaving 5 bases between them.

The CDR3 protein is CAISEQGAHEQYF. Written as DNA, the CDR3 is TGTGCCATCAGTGAGCAGGGGGCCCACGAGCAGTACTTC. The V and J genes are TRBV10-3 and TRBJ2-7; TRBD1 matches at 8 bases. The J segment lost 5 bases and the V segment lost 2 bases, leaving 2 bases of the junction unmatched. This CDR3 is built from 13 residues. Per germline, CDR1 ENHRY and CDR2 SYGVKD.

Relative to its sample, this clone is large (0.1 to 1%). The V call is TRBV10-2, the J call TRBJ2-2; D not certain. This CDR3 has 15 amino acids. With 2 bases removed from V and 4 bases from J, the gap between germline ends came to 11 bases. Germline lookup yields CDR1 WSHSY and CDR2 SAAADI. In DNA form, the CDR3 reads TGCGCCAGCAGTGAGGAGACTCTATTCACCGGGGAGCTGTTTTTT. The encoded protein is CASSEETLFTGELFF.

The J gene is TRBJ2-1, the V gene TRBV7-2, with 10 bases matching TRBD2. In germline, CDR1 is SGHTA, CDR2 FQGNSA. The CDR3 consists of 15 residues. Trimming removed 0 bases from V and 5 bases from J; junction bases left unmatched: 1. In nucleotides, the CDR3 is TGTGCCAGCAGCTTAGCTAGCGGGAGGAACAATGAGCAGTTCTTC. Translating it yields CASSLASGRNNEQFF. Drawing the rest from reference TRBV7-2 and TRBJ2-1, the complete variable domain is GAGVSQSPSNKVTEKGKDVELRCDPISGHTALYWYRQSLGQGLEFLIYFQGNSAPDKSGLPSDRFSAERTGGSVSTLTIQRTQQEDSAVYLCASSLASGRNNEQFFGPGTRLTVL.